Listed here is a single TCR beta chain. Per the germline V gene, CDR1 is SGHNT and CDR2 is YYREEE (reference sequence). This CDR3 comprises 15 residues. The V and J ends lost 4 bases and 0 bases, in that order; junction bases with no gene match: 6. The data stem from a study of shared clonotypes between healthy human individuals. Data came from immunoSEQ multiplex PCR; TCRdb stores just in-frame clones and leaves some out. This repertoire shows over a million clones, 70% to 80% found once; its top ten account for approximately 1.5%. This chain uses TRBV5-4 with TRBJ1-2, with 7 bases lining up with TRBD1. The specimen sequenced was memory CD4+ T cells sorted from blood. The subset is: CD45RA-negative fraction. This sequence was found in a man aged 18 to 29 in good health. The CDR3 loop is CASSQDRSANYGYTF. CDR3 bases: TGTGCCAGCAGCCAGGACAGGTCGGCTAACTATGGCTACACCTTC.